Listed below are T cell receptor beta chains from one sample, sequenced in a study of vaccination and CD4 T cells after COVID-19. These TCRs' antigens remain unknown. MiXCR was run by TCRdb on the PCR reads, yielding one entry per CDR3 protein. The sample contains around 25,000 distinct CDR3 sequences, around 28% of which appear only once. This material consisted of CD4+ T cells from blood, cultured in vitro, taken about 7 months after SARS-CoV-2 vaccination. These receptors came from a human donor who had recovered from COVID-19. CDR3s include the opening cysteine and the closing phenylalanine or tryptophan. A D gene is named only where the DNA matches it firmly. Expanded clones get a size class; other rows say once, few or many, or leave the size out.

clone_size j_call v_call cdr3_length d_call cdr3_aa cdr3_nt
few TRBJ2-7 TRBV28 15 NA CASSSTAQPSYEQYF TGTGCCAGCAGCTCGACAGCCCAGCCTTCCTACGAGCAGTACTTC
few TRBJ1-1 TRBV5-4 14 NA CASSLGPTNTEAFF TGTGCCAGCAGCTTGGGGCCAACTAACACTGAAGCTTTCTTT
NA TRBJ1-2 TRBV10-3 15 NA CATSGGGSWGYGYTF TGTGCCACCTCAGGCGGGGGGTCTTGGGGATACGGCTACACCTTC
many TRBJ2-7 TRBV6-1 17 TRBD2 CASSTGTSGSSSYEQYF TGTGCCAGCAGCACCGGGACTAGCGGGTCAAGCTCCTACGAGCAGTACTTC
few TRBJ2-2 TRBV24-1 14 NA CATSEPGLGGELFF TGTGCCACCAGTGAGCCAGGTCTGGGCGGGGAGCTGTTTTTT
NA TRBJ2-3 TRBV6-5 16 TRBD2 CASSYRPSGRTDTQYF TGTGCCAGCAGTTACCGGCCTAGCGGGAGGACAGATACGCAGTATTTT
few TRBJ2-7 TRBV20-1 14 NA CSASYGTRINEQYF TGCAGTGCTAGTTATGGGACCCGGATAAACGAGCAGTACTTC
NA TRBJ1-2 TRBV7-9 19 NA CASSRRLLRDRRVNYGYTF TGTGCCAGCAGCCGCCGCCTCCTCCGCGACAGGAGAGTTAACTATGGCTACACCTTC
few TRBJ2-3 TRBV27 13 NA CATRTRSTDTQYF TGTGCCACCCGGACCAGGAGCACAGATACGCAGTATTTT
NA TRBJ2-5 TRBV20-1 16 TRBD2 CSASRGGAGVGETQYF TGCAGTGCTAGCCGGGGTGGGGCGGGAGTAGGGGAGACCCAGTACTTC
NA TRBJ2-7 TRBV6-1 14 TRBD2 CASRLAGASYEQYF TGTGCCAGCAGGCTAGCGGGAGCCTCCTACGAGCAGTACTTC
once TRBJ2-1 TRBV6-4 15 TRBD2 CASSDGLAGSNEQFF TGTGCCAGCAGTGACGGGTTAGCGGGCTCCAATGAGCAGTTCTTC
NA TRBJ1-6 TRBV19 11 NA CASKPLGPLHF TGTGCCAGTAAACCCTTAGGCCCCCTCCACTTT